This T cell receptor (beta chain) originates from a study of cytomegalovirus exposure and HLA in healthy donors. Findings and caveats of the study: Presence/absence analyses took donor sequencing depth as roughly uniform. HLA-A and HLA-B allele assignments for most subjects were reportedly predicted accurately using TCR beta sequences. Segments of the TCR beta V type were, in most cases, productive about 90% or about 30% of the time in an earlier analysis.

The donors were healthy bone marrow donors. As for this clone: The antigen is not known.

Vbeta (60) and Jbeta (13) primers were used in the PCR. Profiled with immunoSEQ multiplex PCR; TCRdb holds only in-frame clones, not every one. The data contain about 88,000 clones, around 90% of them seen just once; the ten biggest clones take up about 2.3%. CDR3 length equals 15 residues. Germline V lookup: CDR1 MNHEY, CDR2 SMNVEV (reference sequence). V lost 5 bases to trimming and J lost 7 bases; unmatched junction nucleotides: 14. Sequenced material: PBMCs. This TCR came from a young man in good health and CMV-seronegative. V gene TRBV27 combines with J gene TRBJ2-7; 7 positions match TRBD1. The CDR3 region has the DNA TGTGCCAGCAGTATACTCGGACAGGACTCTACGGAGCAGTACTTC. It specifies CASSILGQDSTEQYF.